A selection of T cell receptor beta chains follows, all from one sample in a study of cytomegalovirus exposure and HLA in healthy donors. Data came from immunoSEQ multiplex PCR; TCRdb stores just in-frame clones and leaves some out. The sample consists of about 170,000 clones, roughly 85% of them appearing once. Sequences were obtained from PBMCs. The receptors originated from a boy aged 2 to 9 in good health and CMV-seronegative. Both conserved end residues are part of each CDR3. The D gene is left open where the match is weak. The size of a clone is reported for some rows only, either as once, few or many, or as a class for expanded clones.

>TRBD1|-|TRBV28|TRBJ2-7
CASRADRGYEQYF
TGTGCCAGCAGGGCCGACAGGGGGTACGAGCAGTACTTC
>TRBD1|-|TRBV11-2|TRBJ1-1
CASSSYVGQGDTEAFF
TGTGCCAGCAGTTCATATGTAGGCCAGGGGGACACTGAAGCTTTCTTT
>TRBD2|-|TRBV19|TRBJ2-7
CASSMVLAANYEQYF
TGTGCCAGTAGTATGGTACTAGCGGCCAACTACGAGCAGTACTTC
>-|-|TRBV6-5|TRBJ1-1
CASSYSRGGTGTEAFF
TGTGCCAGCAGTTACTCGCGCGGGGGAACTGGCACTGAAGCTTTCTTT
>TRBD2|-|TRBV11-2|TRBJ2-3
CASSRYLGGVGTDTQYF
TGTGCCAGCAGCCGTTATTTGGGAGGGGTGGGGACAGATACGCAGTATTTT
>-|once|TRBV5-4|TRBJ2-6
CASRPDSFSGANVLTF
TGTGCCAGCAGACCCGACAGCTTCTCTGGGGCCAACGTCCTGACTTTC
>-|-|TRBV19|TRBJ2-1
CASSTGNEQFF
TGTGCCAGTAGTACAGGGAATGAGCAGTTCTTC
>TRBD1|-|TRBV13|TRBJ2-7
CASSSGQGSYEQYF
TGTGCCAGCAGCTCCGGACAGGGGTCCTACGAGCAGTACTTC
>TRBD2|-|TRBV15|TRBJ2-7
CATSRGSYRAGGYEQYF
TGTGCCACCAGCAGAGGCTCCTACAGGGCGGGGGGCTACGAGCAGTACTTC
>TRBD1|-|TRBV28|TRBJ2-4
CASARGPRAKNIQYF
TGTGCCAGCGCCAGGGGGCCTAGGGCCAAAAACATTCAGTACTTC
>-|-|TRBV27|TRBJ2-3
CASSSLTDLPDTQYF
TGTGCCAGCAGTTCCTTGACAGACCTTCCAGATACGCAGTATTTT
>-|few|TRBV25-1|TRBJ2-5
CASTKRGLQETQYF
TGTGCCAGCACCAAGAGAGGGCTCCAAGAGACCCAGTACTTC
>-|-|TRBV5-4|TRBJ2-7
CASGTPSEQYF
TGTGCCAGCGGGACACCCAGCGAGCAGTACTTC
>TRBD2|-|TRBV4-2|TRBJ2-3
CASSQYLLAGGRYQNYSTDTQYF
TGTGCCAGCAGCCAATATTTACTAGCGGGGGGGCGGTACCAGAACTATAGCACAGATACGCAGTATTTT
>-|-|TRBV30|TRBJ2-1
CAWSVRGAPYNEQFF
TGTGCCTGGAGTGTACGGGGGGCGCCCTACAATGAGCAGTTCTTC
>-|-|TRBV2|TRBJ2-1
CASSEEDTWDEQFF
TGTGCCAGCAGTGAAGAAGACACCTGGGATGAGCAGTTCTTC